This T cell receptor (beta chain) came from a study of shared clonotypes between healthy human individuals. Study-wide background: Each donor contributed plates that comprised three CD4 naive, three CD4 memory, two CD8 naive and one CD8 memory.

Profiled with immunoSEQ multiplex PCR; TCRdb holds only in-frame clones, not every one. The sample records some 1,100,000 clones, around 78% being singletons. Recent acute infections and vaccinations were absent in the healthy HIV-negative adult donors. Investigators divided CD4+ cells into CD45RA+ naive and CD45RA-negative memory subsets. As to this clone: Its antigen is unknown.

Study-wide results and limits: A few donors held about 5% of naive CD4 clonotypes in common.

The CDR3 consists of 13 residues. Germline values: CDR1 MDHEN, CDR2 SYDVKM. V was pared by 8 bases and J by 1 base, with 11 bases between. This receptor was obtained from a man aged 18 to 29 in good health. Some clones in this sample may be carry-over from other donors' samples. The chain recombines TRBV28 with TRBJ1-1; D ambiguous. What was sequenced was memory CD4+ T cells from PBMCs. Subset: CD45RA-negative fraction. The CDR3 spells CASSRSTNTEAFF. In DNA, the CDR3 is TGTGCCAGCTCTCGCAGTACGAACACTGAAGCTTTCTTT.